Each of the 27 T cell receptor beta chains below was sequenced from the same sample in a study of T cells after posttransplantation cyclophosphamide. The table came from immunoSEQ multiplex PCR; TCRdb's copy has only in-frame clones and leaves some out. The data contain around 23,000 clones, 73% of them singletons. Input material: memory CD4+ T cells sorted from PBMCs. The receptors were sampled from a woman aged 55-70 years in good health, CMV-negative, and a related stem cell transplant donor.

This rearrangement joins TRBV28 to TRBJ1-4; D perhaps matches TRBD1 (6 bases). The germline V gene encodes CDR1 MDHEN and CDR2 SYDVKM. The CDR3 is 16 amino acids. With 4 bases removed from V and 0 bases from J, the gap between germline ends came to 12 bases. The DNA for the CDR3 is TGTGCCAGCAGTTCGGCAGGGGTTGCAACTAATGAAAAACTGTTTTTT. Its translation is CASSSAGVATNEKLFF.

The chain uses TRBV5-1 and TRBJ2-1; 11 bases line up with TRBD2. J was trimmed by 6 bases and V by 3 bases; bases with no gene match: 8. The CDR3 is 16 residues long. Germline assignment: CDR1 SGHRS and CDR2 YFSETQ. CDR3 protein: CASSSTTSGSINEQFF. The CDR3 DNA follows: TGCGCCAGCAGCTCGACAACTAGCGGGAGCATCAATGAGCAGTTCTTC.

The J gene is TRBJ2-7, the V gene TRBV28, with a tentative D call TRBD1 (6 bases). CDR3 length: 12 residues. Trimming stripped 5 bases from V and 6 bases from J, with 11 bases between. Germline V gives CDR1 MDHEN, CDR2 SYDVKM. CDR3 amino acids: CASSVTGFEQYF. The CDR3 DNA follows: TGTGCCAGCAGTGTCACAGGGTTCGAGCAGTACTTC. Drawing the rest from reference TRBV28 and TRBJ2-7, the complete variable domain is DVKVTQSSRYLVKRTGEKVFLECVQDMDHENMFWYRQDPGLGLRLIYFSYDVKMKEKGDIPEGYSVSREKKERFSLILESASTNQTSMYLCASSVTGFEQYFGPGTRLTVT.

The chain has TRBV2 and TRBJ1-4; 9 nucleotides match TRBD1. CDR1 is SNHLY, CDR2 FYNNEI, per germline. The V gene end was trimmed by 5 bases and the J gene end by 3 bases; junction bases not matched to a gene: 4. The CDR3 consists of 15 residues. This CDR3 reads CASSWDRASNEKLFF. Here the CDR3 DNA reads TGTGCCAGCAGTTGGGACAGGGCTTCTAATGAAAAACTGTTTTTT. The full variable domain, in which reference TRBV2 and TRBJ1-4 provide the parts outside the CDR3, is EPEVTQTPSHQVTQMGQEVILRCVPISNHLYFYWYRQILGQKVEFLVSFYNNEISEKSEIFDDQFSVERPDGSNFTLKIRSTKLEDSAMYFCASSWDRASNEKLFFGSGTQLSVL.

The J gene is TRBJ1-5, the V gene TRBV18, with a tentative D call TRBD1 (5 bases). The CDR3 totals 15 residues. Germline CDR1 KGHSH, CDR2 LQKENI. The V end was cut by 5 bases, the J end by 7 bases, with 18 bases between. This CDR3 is CASSSEGGGDQPQHF. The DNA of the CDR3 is TGTGCCAGCTCATCCGAAGGCGGGGGGGACCAGCCCCAGCATTTT.

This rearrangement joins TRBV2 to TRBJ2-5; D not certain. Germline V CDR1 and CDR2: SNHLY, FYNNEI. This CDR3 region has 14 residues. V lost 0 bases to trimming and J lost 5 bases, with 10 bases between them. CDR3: CASSEARRSETQYF. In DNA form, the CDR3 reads TGTGCCAGCAGTGAAGCACGGCGGAGCGAGACCCAGTACTTC.

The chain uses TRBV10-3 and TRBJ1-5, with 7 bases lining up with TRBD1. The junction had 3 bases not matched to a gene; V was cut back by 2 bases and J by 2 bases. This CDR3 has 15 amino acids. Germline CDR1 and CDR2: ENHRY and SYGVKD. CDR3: CAISEGTARNQPQHF. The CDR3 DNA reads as TGTGCCATCAGTGAGGGGACAGCCCGCAATCAGCCCCAGCATTTT.

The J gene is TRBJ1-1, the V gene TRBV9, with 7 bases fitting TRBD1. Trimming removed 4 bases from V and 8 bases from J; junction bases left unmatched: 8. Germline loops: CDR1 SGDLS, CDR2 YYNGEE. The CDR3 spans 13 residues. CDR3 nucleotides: TGTGCCAGCAGCAAGGGGGCAGAGGGAGAAGCTTTCTTT. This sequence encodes CASSKGAEGEAFF.

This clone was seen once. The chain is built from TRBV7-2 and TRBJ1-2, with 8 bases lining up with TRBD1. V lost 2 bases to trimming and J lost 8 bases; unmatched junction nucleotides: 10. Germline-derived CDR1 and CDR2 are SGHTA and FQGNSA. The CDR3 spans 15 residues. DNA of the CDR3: TGTGCCAGCAGCTTAATCGCCCAGGGGGCGGAAGGCTACACCTTC. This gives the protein CASSLIAQGAEGYTF.

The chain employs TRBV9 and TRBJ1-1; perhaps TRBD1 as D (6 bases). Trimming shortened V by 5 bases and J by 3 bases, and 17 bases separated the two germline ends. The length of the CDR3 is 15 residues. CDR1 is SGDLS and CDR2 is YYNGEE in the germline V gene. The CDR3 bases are TGTGCCAGCAGGGTTGGGGGCAGGTCCGACACTGAAGCTTTCTTT. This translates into CASRVGGRSDTEAFF. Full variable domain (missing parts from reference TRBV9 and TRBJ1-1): DSGVTQTPKHLITATGQRVTLRCSPRSGDLSVYWYQQSLDQGLQFLIQYYNGEERAKGNILERFSAQQFPDLHSELNLSSLELGDSALYFCASRVGGRSDTEAFFGQGTRLTVV.

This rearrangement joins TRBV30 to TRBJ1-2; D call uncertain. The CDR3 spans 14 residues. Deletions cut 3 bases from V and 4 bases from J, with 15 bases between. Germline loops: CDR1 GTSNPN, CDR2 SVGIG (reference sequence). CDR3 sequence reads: CAWRRIGGGYGYTF. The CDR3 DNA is TGTGCCTGGAGGCGTATTGGAGGCGGCTATGGCTACACCTTC. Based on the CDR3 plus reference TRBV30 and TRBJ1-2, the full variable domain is SQTIHQWPATLVQPVGSPLSLECTVEGTSNPNLYWYRQAAGRGLQLLFYSVGIGQISSEVPQNLSASRPQDRQFILSSKKLLLSDSGFYLCAWRRIGGGYGYTFGSGTRLTVV.

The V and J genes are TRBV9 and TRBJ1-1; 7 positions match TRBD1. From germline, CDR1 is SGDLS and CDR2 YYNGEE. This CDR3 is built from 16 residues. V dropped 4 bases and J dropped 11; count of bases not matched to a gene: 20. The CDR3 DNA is TGTGCCAGCAGCCCAAGTCCCGGGACAGTATCGGGGGTGGCTTTCTTT. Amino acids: CASSPSPGTVSGVAFF.

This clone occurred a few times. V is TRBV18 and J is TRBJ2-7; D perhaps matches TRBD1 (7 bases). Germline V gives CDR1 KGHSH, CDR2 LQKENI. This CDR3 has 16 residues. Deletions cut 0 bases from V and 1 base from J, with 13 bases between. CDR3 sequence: CASSPPQGGSSYEQYF. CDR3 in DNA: TGTGCCAGCTCACCACCCCAGGGGGGCTCGTCCTACGAGCAGTACTTC.

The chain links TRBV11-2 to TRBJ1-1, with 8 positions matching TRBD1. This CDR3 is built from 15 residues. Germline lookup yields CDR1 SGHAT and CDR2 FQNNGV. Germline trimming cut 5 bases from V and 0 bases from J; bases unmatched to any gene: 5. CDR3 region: CASSDRTGMNTEAFF. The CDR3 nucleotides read TGTGCCAGCAGCGATAGGACAGGGATGAACACTGAAGCTTTCTTT.

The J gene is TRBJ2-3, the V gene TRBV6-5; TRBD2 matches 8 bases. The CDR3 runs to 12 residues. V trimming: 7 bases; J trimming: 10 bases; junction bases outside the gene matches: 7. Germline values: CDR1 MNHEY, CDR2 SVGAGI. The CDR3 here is CASTGTSVAQYF. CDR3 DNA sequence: TGTGCCAGCACCGGGACTAGTGTGGCGCAGTATTTT.

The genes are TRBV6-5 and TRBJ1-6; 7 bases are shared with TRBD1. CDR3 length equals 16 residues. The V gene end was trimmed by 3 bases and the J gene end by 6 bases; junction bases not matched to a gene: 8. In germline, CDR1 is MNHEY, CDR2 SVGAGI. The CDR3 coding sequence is TGTGCCAGCAGTTATAAGGGGGGACAGATTAATTCACCCCTCCACTTT. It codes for CASSYKGGQINSPLHF.

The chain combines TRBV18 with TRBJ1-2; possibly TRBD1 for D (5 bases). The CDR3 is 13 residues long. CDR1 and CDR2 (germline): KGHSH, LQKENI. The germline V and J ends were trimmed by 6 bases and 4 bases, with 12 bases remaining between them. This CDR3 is CASSRPGSYGYTF. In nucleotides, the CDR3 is TGTGCCAGCTCCCGGCCAGGGTCCTATGGCTACACCTTC.

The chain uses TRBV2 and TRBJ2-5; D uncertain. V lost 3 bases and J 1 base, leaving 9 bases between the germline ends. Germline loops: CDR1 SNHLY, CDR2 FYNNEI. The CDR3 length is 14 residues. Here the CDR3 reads CASSERSTQETQYF. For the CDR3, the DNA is TGTGCCAGCAGTGAGAGGTCAACCCAAGAGACCCAGTACTTC. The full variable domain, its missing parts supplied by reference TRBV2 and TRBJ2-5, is EPEVTQTPSHQVTQMGQEVILRCVPISNHLYFYWYRQILGQKVEFLVSFYNNEISEKSEIFDDQFSVERPDGSNFTLKIRSTKLEDSAMYFCASSERSTQETQYFGPGTRLLVL.

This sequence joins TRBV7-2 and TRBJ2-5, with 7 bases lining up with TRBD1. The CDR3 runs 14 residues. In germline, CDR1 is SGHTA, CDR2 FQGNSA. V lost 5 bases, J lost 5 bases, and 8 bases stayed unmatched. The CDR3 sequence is CASSHWTGRETQYF. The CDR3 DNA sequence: TGTGCCAGCAGCCATTGGACAGGCCGGGAGACCCAGTACTTC. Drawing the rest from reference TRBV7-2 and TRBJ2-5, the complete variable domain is GAGVSQSPSNKVTEKGKDVELRCDPISGHTALYWYRQSLGQGLEFLIYFQGNSAPDKSGLPSDRFSAERTGGSVSTLTIQRTQQEDSAVYLCASSHWTGRETQYFGPGTRLLVL.

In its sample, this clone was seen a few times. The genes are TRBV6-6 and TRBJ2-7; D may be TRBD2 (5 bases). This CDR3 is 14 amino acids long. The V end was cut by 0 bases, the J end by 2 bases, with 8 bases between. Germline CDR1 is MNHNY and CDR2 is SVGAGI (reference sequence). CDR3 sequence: CASSYSRAAYEQYF. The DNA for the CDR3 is TGTGCCAGCAGTTACTCGAGGGCAGCCTACGAGCAGTACTTC.

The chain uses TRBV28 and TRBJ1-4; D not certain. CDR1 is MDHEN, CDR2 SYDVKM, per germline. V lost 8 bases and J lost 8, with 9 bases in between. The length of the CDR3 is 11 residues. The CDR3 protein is CASQSHEKLFF. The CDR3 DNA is TGTGCCAGCCAGTCGCACGAAAAACTGTTTTTT.

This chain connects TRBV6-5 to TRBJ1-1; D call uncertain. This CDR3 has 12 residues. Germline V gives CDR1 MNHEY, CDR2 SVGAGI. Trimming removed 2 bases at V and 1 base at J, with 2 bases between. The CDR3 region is CASSYRNTEAFF. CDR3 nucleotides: TGTGCCAGCAGTTACCGGAACACTGAAGCTTTCTTT.

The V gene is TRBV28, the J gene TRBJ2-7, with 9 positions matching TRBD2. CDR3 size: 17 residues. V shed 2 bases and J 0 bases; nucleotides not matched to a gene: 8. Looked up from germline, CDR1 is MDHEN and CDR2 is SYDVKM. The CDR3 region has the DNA TGTGCCAGCAGTTTAGGTCATAGCGGGAGCGCCTCCTACGAGCAGTACTTC. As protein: CASSLGHSGSASYEQYF.

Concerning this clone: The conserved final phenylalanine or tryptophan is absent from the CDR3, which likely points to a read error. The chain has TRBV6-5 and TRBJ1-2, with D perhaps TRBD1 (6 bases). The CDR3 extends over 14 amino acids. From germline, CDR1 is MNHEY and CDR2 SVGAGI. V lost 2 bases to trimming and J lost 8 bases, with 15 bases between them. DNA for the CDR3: TGTGCCAGCAGTTACGGGACACAAGACAGGGGCTACACCTTA. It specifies CASSYGTQDRGYTL.

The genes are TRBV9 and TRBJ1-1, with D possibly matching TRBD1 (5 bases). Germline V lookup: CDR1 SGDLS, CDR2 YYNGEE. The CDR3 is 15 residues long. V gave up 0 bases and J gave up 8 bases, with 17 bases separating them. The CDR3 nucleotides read TGTGCCAGCAGCGTAGTTACGGGAGGGTGGGGGGAAGCTTTCTTT. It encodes CASSVVTGGWGEAFF.

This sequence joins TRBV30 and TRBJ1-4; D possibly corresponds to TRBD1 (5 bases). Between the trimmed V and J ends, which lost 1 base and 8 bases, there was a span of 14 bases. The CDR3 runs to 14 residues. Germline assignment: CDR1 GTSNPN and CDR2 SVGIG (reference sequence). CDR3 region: CAWSEQAQGEKLFF. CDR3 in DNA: TGTGCCTGGAGTGAACAGGCCCAAGGGGAAAAACTGTTTTTT.

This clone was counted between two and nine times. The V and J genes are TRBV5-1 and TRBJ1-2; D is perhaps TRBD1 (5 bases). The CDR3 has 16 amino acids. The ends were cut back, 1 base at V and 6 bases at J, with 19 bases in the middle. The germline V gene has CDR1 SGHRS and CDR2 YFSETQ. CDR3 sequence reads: CASSLPFKRGLNGYTF. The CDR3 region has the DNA TGCGCCAGCAGCTTGCCATTTAAAAGGGGACTTAATGGCTACACCTTC.